These T cell receptor beta chains were read from a single sample in a study of blood T cell repertoires in COVID-19. Produced via immunoSEQ multiplex PCR; TCRdb's table is partial and in-frame only. Of around 71,000 clones listed, around 85% were seen once; the top ten hold under 6%. The material sequenced was peripheral blood. The receptors shown here come from a man older than 75 with acute or convalescent COVID-19. Each CDR3 is given with its conserved first and last residue. D genes are given only for firm matches. Not all rows give a size; the values are once, few, many and, for expanded clones, a class.

abundance: once
j_gene: TRBJ2-7
d_gene: TRBD1
v_gene: TRBV18
CDR3nt: TGTGCCAGCTCACCTGGGACAGAGGTCGGCCAGTACTTC
CDR3aa: CASSPGTEVGQYF

abundance: -
j_gene: TRBJ2-6
d_gene: -
v_gene: TRBV29-1
CDR3nt: TGCAGCGTTGCCGACAGGTCTGGGGCCAACGTCCTGACTTTC
CDR3aa: CSVADRSGANVLTF

abundance: -
j_gene: TRBJ2-7
d_gene: -
v_gene: TRBV21-1
CDR3nt: TGTGCCAGCAGCAAGGCAGGGAACCACAGTATATACGAGCAGTACTTC
CDR3aa: CASSKAGNHSIYEQYF

abundance: -
j_gene: TRBJ2-7
d_gene: TRBD2
v_gene: TRBV18
CDR3nt: TGTGCCAGCTCACCAGGACTAGCGGACTACGAGCAGTACTTC
CDR3aa: CASSPGLADYEQYF

abundance: once
j_gene: TRBJ1-1
d_gene: -
v_gene: TRBV6-5
CDR3nt: TGTGCCAGTAAAAGGGAGGGTAGCTCCACTGAAGCTTTCTTT
CDR3aa: CASKREGSSTEAFF

abundance: -
j_gene: TRBJ1-1
d_gene: -
v_gene: TRBV3-1/TRBV3-2
CDR3nt: TGTGCCAGCAGCCAAGGGGCAGTATACATGAACACTGAAGCTTTCTTT
CDR3aa: CASSQGAVYMNTEAFF

abundance: -
j_gene: TRBJ1-1
d_gene: -
v_gene: TRBV10-2
CDR3nt: TGCGCCAGCAGCCACGGGATGAACACTGAAGCTTTCTTT
CDR3aa: CASSHGMNTEAFF

abundance: -
j_gene: TRBJ1-2
d_gene: TRBD1
v_gene: TRBV6-5
CDR3nt: TGTGCCAGCAGTTTGACAGGGGCAACTAACTATGGCTACACCTTC
CDR3aa: CASSLTGATNYGYTF

abundance: -
j_gene: TRBJ1-2
d_gene: -
v_gene: TRBV21-1
CDR3nt: TGTGCCAGCAGCAAATTGGGTCGGGAGAGCCTTGGCTACACCTTC
CDR3aa: CASSKLGRESLGYTF

abundance: -
j_gene: TRBJ2-5
d_gene: TRBD1
v_gene: TRBV5-4
CDR3nt: TGTGCCAGCAGCCCTCCAGGGGGCCAAGAGACCCAGTACTTC
CDR3aa: CASSPPGGQETQYF

abundance: -
j_gene: TRBJ2-6
d_gene: TRBD2
v_gene: TRBV5-1
CDR3nt: TGCGCCAGCAGCTTGGGCGGCGGGGGGGCCGGGGCCAACGTCCTGACTTTC
CDR3aa: CASSLGGGGAGANVLTF

abundance: -
j_gene: TRBJ2-2
d_gene: TRBD1
v_gene: TRBV6-2/TRBV6-3
CDR3nt: TGTGCCAGCAGTCCCCGGGACAGGGCCTACGGGGAGCTGTTTTTT
CDR3aa: CASSPRDRAYGELFF

abundance: -
j_gene: TRBJ1-4
d_gene: -
v_gene: TRBV7-2
CDR3nt: TGTGCCAGCAGTTCGACAGCGATTAACGAAAAACTGTTTTTT
CDR3aa: CASSSTAINEKLFF

abundance: -
j_gene: TRBJ2-5
d_gene: -
v_gene: TRBV9
CDR3nt: TGTGCCAGCAGCGATGGTCCAGGGATCCAGTACTTC
CDR3aa: CASSDGPGIQYF

abundance: -
j_gene: TRBJ1-4
d_gene: TRBD1
v_gene: TRBV6-2/TRBV6-3
CDR3nt: TGTGCCAGCAGTTACCAGGGGACAGGACTTGCAACTAATGAAAAACTGTTTTTT
CDR3aa: CASSYQGTGLATNEKLFF

abundance: -
j_gene: TRBJ1-1
d_gene: -
v_gene: TRBV9
CDR3nt: TGTGCCAGCAGCGGGGTTGGGAGTGACACTGAAGCTTTCTTT
CDR3aa: CASSGVGSDTEAFF

abundance: -
j_gene: TRBJ2-1
d_gene: TRBD2
v_gene: TRBV29-1
CDR3nt: TGCAGCGTTCGAGCGGGAGTCCCCTACAATGAGCAGTTCTTC
CDR3aa: CSVRAGVPYNEQFF

abundance: -
j_gene: TRBJ1-1
d_gene: TRBD1
v_gene: TRBV6-5
CDR3nt: TGTGCCAGCACCTCGACAGGGGTAACTGAAGCTTTCTTT
CDR3aa: CASTSTGVTEAFF

abundance: -
j_gene: TRBJ2-7
d_gene: -
v_gene: TRBV5-5
CDR3nt: TGTGCCAGCAGCTTATATCGGGGTTTCCTCTACGAGCAGTACTTC
CDR3aa: CASSLYRGFLYEQYF

abundance: once
j_gene: TRBJ1-4
d_gene: -
v_gene: TRBV7-8
CDR3nt: TGTGCCAGCAGCCGCGGACAATCTAATGAAAAACTGTTTTTT
CDR3aa: CASSRGQSNEKLFF

abundance: -
j_gene: TRBJ2-5
d_gene: TRBD2
v_gene: TRBV4-1
CDR3nt: TGCGCCAGCAGCCAAGAGACTGGCGGGAGGTTTGGTGGACAAGAGACCCAGTACTTC
CDR3aa: CASSQETGGRFGGQETQYF

abundance: -
j_gene: TRBJ1-5
d_gene: -
v_gene: TRBV5-1
CDR3nt: TGCGCCAGCAGCTTGGAGGGGATTAGCAATCAGCCCCAGCATTTT
CDR3aa: CASSLEGISNQPQHF

abundance: few
j_gene: TRBJ1-2
d_gene: TRBD1
v_gene: TRBV3-1/TRBV3-2
CDR3nt: TGTGCCAGCAGCCAAGGACAGGGGATATCCTATGGCTACACCTTC
CDR3aa: CASSQGQGISYGYTF

abundance: -
j_gene: TRBJ2-7
d_gene: -
v_gene: TRBV12-3/TRBV12-4
CDR3nt: TGTGCCAGTACACAAGACACCTACGAGCAGTACTTC
CDR3aa: CASTQDTYEQYF

abundance: once
j_gene: TRBJ1-1
d_gene: TRBD1
v_gene: TRBV18
CDR3nt: TGTGCCAGCTCACCCCCACCCGGGACAGGGGGCTCGGGCACTGAAGCTTTCTTT
CDR3aa: CASSPPPGTGGSGTEAFF

abundance: once
j_gene: TRBJ1-5
d_gene: TRBD1
v_gene: TRBV7-8
CDR3nt: TGTGCCAGCAGCTTAGTCCTCCGGACAGGGGGCGGGAGTAGCAATCAGCCCCAGCATTTT
CDR3aa: CASSLVLRTGGGSSNQPQHF

abundance: once
j_gene: TRBJ1-6
d_gene: -
v_gene: TRBV27
CDR3nt: TGTGCCAGCAGTTTACAGGGGTCGGTTTCACCCCTCCACTTT
CDR3aa: CASSLQGSVSPLHF

abundance: -
j_gene: TRBJ2-5
d_gene: TRBD1
v_gene: TRBV6-5
CDR3nt: TGTGCCAGCAGTTTCTTTTGGCAGGGGGAAGAGACCCAGTACTTC
CDR3aa: CASSFFWQGEETQYF

abundance: -
j_gene: TRBJ1-2
d_gene: -
v_gene: TRBV6-4
CDR3nt: TGTGCCAGCAGTGTCACGGCCGAGGGTGGCTACACCTTC
CDR3aa: CASSVTAEGGYTF

abundance: -
j_gene: TRBJ1-4
d_gene: -
v_gene: TRBV3-1/TRBV3-2
CDR3nt: TGTGCCAGCAGCCAACAGGGCCCTAATGAAAAACTGTTTTTT
CDR3aa: CASSQQGPNEKLFF

abundance: -
j_gene: TRBJ2-7
d_gene: -
v_gene: TRBV5-5
CDR3nt: TGTGCCAGCAGCACGGGCCTCACAGGGTCTCGGCTTTACGAGCAGTACTTC
CDR3aa: CASSTGLTGSRLYEQYF

abundance: few
j_gene: TRBJ2-7
d_gene: TRBD2
v_gene: TRBV6-5
CDR3nt: TGTGCCAGCAACGGTTTTAGCGGGAACGAGCAGTACTTC
CDR3aa: CASNGFSGNEQYF

abundance: -
j_gene: TRBJ2-5
d_gene: -
v_gene: TRBV7-3
CDR3nt: TGTGCCAGCAGCTCCGGACAAAGAGAGACCCAGTACTTC
CDR3aa: CASSSGQRETQYF

abundance: -
j_gene: TRBJ1-2
d_gene: TRBD1
v_gene: TRBV11-2
CDR3nt: TGTGCCAGCAGTTTACCGGGACAGGAATATGGCTACACCTTC
CDR3aa: CASSLPGQEYGYTF

abundance: few
j_gene: TRBJ2-7
d_gene: TRBD1
v_gene: TRBV6-5
CDR3nt: TGTGCCAGCAGTATCGGGACAGGGGCGTACGAGCAGTACTTC
CDR3aa: CASSIGTGAYEQYF

abundance: many
j_gene: TRBJ2-7
d_gene: -
v_gene: TRBV29-1
CDR3nt: TGCAGCGTTGTGGAGGGCTCGGGCGAGCAGTACTTC
CDR3aa: CSVVEGSGEQYF

abundance: -
j_gene: TRBJ1-3
d_gene: TRBD1
v_gene: TRBV7-2
CDR3nt: TGTGCCAGCAGCTTAAGAGGGACAGGAACCGGAAACACCATATATTTT
CDR3aa: CASSLRGTGTGNTIYF

abundance: few
j_gene: TRBJ1-5
d_gene: TRBD1
v_gene: TRBV24-1
CDR3nt: TGTGCCACCGCGGACAGGAACAATCAGCCCCAGCATTTT
CDR3aa: CATADRNNQPQHF

abundance: -
j_gene: TRBJ1-2
d_gene: -
v_gene: TRBV5-1
CDR3nt: TGCGCCAGCAGCTTAAGCGTTAACTATGGCTACACCTTC
CDR3aa: CASSLSVNYGYTF

abundance: -
j_gene: TRBJ2-4
d_gene: TRBD2
v_gene: TRBV29-1
CDR3nt: TGCAGCGTTGAACGCGGGACTAGCGGGGACATTCAGTACTTC
CDR3aa: CSVERGTSGDIQYF

abundance: -
j_gene: TRBJ2-1
d_gene: -
v_gene: TRBV3-1/TRBV3-2
CDR3nt: TGTGCCAGCAGCCAAGACCCCCCTAGCTCCTACAATGAGCAGTTCTTC
CDR3aa: CASSQDPPSSYNEQFF

abundance: -
j_gene: TRBJ2-1
d_gene: TRBD2
v_gene: TRBV3-1/TRBV3-2
CDR3nt: TGTGCCAGCAGCCCAATGACCAGCGGGAGGGAGGGCAATGAGCAGTTCTTC
CDR3aa: CASSPMTSGREGNEQFF

abundance: -
j_gene: TRBJ1-2
d_gene: -
v_gene: TRBV18
CDR3nt: TGTGCCAGCTCACCGACGGACGGAGGTAACTATGGCTACACCTTC
CDR3aa: CASSPTDGGNYGYTF

abundance: -
j_gene: TRBJ1-6
d_gene: -
v_gene: TRBV20-1
CDR3nt: TGCAGTGCTAGTCCCCACAGGGCGAGCGATTCACCCCTCCACTTT
CDR3aa: CSASPHRASDSPLHF

abundance: -
j_gene: TRBJ1-2
d_gene: -
v_gene: TRBV21-1
CDR3nt: TGTGCCAGCAGCAATGTACAGGGAAATGGCTACACCTTC
CDR3aa: CASSNVQGNGYTF

abundance: once
j_gene: TRBJ2-7
d_gene: -
v_gene: TRBV18
CDR3nt: TGTGCCAGCTCACCAAAAGCTCAAGTAGAGCAGTACTTC
CDR3aa: CASSPKAQVEQYF

abundance: -
j_gene: TRBJ2-2
d_gene: -
v_gene: TRBV7-8
CDR3nt: TGTGCCAGCAGCTTTCGGGGTGGTTGGGGGCTGTTTTTT
CDR3aa: CASSFRGGWGLFF